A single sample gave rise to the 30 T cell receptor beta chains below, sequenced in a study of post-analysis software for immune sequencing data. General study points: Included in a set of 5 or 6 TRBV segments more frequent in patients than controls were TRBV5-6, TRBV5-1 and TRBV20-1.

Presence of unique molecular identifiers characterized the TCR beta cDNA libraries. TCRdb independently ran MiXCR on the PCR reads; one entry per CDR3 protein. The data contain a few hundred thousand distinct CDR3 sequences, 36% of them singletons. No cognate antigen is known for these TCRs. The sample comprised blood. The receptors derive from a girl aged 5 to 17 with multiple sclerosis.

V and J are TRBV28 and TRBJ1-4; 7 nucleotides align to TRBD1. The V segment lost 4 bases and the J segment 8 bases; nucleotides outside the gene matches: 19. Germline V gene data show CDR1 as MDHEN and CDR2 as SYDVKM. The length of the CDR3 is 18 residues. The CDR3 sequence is CASSSLIENFDRAEKLFF. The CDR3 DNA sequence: TGTGCCAGCAGTTCGTTAATCGAAAACTTTGACAGGGCGGAAAAACTGTTTTTT.

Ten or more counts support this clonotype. DNA of the CDR3: TGTGCCAGCACCGTAGACAGGGTCGACTATGGCTACACCTTC. Protein sequence: CASTVDRVDYGYTF. The rearrangement joins TRBV12-3 or TRBV12-4 to TRBJ1-2, with TRBD1 matching 7 bases. The CDR3 is 14 residues long. The V and J ends lost 7 bases and 3 bases, in that order; junction bases with no gene match: 8.

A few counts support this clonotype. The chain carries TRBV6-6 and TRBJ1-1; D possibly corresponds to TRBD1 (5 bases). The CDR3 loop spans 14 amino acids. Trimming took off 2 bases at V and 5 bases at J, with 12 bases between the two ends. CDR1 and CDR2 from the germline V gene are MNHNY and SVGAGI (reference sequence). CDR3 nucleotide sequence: TGTGCCAGCAGTTACCAGGGAAGGGGTACTGAAGCTTTCTTT. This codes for CASSYQGRGTEAFF.

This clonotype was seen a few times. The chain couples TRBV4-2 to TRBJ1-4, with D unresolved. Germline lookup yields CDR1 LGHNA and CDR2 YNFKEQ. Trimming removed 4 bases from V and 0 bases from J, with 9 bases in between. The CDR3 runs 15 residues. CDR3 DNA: TGTGCCAGCAGCCTCGAAGGTGCAACTAATGAAAAACTGTTTTTT. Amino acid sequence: CASSLEGATNEKLFF.

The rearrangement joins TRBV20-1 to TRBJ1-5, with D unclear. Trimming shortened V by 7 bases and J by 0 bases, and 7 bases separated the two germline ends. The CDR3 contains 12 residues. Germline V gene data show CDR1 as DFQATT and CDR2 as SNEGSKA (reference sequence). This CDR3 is CSVSDSNQPQHF. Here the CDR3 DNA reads TGCAGTGTTAGTGATAGCAATCAGCCCCAGCATTTT.

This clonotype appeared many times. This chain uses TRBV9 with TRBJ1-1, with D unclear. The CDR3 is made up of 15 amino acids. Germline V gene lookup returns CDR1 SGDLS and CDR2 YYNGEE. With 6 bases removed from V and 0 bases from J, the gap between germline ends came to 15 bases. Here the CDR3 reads CASTSGGSMNTEAFF. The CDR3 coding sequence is TGTGCCAGCACTTCAGGCGGCAGCATGAACACTGAAGCTTTCTTT.

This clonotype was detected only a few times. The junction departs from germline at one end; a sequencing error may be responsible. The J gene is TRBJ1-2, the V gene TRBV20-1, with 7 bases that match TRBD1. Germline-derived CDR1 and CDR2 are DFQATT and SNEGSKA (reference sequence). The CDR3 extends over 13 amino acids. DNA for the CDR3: TGTCTGTGGAGGGGGACAGCTCTTGATGGCTACACCTTC. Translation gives CLWRGTALDGYTF.

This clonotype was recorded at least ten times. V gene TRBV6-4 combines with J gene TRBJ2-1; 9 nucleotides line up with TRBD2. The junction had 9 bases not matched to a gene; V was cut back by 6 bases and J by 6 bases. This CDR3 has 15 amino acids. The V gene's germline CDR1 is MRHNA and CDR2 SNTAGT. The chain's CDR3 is CASRAGTSPLNEQFF. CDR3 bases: TGTGCCAGCAGAGCCGGGACTAGCCCCCTCAATGAGCAGTTCTTC.

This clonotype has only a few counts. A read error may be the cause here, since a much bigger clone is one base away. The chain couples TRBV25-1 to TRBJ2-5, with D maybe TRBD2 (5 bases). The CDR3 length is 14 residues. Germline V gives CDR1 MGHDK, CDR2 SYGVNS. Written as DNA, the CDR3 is TGTGTCAGCAGTCCGACATCGGGGCAAGAGACCCAGTACTTC. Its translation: CVSSPTSGQETQYF.

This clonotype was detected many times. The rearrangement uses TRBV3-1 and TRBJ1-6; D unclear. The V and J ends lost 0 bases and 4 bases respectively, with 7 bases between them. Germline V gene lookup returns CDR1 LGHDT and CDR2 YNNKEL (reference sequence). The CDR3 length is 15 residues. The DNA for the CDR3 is TGTGCCAGCAGCCAAGAGTGGCAATATAATTCACCCCTCCACTTT. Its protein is CASSQEWQYNSPLHF.

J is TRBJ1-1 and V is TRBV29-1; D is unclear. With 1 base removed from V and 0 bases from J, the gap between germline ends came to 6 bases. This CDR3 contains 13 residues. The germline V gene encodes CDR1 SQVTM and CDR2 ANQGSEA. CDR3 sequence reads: CSVEGTMNTEAFF. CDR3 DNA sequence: TGCAGCGTTGAAGGCACCATGAACACTGAAGCTTTCTTT.

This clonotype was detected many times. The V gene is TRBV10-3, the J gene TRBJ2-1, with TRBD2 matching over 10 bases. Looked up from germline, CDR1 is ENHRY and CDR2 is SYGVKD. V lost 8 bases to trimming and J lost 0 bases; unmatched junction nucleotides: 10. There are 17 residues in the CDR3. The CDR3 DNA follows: TGTGCCATCGACGGAGGGGCTAGCGGGAGCTCCTACAATGAGCAGTTCTTC. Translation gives CAIDGGASGSSYNEQFF.

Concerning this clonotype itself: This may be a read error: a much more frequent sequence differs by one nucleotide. CDR3 in DNA: TGTGCCGGCAGCTGGACAGGGAACACTGAAGCTTTCTTT. It is translated as CAGSWTGNTEAFF. The chain carries TRBV6-2 or TRBV6-3 and TRBJ1-1, with 7 bases matching TRBD1. Germline assignment: CDR1 MNHEY and CDR2 SVGEGT. This CDR3 is 13 amino acids long.

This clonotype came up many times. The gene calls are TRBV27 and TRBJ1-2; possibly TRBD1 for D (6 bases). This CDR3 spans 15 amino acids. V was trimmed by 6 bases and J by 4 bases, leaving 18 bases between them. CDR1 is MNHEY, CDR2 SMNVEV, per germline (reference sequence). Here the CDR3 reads CASRPIQGMGYGYTF. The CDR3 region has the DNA TGTGCCAGCAGGCCGATTCAGGGGATGGGCTATGGCTACACCTTC.

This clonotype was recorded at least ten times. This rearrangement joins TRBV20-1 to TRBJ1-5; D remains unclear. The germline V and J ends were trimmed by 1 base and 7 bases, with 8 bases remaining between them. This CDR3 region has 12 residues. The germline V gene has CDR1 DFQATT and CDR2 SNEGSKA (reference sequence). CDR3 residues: CSARAGLQPQHF. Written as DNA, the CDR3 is TGCAGTGCTAGAGCCGGACTCCAGCCCCAGCATTTT.

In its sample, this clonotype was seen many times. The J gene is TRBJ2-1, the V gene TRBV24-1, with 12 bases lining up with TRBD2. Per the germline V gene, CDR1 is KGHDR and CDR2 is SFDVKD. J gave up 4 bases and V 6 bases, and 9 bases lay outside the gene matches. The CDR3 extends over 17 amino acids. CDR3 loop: CATSSGTSGRNYNEQFF. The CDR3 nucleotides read TGTGCCACCAGTTCCGGGACTAGCGGGCGTAATTACAATGAGCAGTTCTTC.

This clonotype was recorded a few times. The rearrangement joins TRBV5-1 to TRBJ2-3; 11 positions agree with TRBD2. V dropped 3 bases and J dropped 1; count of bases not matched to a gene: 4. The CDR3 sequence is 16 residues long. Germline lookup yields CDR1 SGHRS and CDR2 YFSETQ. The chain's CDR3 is CASSSGLAARTDTQYF. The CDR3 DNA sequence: TGCGCCAGCAGCTCGGGACTAGCGGCCCGCACAGATACGCAGTATTTT.

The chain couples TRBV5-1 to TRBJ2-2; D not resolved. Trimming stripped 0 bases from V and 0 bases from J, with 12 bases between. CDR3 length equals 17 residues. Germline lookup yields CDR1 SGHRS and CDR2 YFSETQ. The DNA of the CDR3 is TGCGCCAGCAGCTTGGTGGGCGGAGCCGCGAACACCGGGGAGCTGTTTTTT. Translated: CASSLVGGAANTGELFF.

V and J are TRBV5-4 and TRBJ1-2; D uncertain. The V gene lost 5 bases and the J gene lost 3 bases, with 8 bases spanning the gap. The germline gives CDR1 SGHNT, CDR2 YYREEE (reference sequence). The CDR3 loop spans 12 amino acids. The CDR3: CASRYRDYGYTF. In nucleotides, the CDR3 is TGTGCCAGCAGATACAGAGACTATGGCTACACCTTC. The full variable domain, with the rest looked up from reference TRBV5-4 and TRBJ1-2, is ETGVTQSPTHLIKTRGQQVTLRCSSQSGHNTVSWYQQALGQGPQFIFQYYREEENGRGNFPPRFSGLQFPNYSSELNVNALELDDSALYLCASRYRDYGYTFGSGTRLTVV.

The CDR3 DNA is TGCAGCGTTGGCACAGGAACTAACTATGGCTACACCTTC. This codes for CSVGTGTNYGYTF. This chain joins TRBV29-1 and TRBJ1-2; D may be TRBD1 (5 bases). This CDR3 is 13 amino acids long. Deletions cut 4 bases from V and 0 bases from J, with 9 bases between. In germline, CDR1 is SQVTM, CDR2 ANQGSEA.

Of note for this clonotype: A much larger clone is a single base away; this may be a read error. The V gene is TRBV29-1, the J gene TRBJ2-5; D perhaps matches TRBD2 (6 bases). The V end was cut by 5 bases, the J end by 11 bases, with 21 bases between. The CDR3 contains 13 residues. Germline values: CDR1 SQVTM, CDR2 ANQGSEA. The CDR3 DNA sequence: TGCAGCGTTAGTCTTAAGGGGCGGGGTGAGCAGTACTTC. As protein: CSVSLKGRGEQYF.

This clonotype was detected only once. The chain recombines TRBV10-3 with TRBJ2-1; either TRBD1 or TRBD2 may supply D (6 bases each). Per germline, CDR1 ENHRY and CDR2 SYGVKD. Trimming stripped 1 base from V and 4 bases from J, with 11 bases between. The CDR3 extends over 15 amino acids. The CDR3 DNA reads TGTGCCATCAGTGAGTTACAGGGAGGATACAATGAGCAGTTCTTC. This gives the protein CAISELQGGYNEQFF.

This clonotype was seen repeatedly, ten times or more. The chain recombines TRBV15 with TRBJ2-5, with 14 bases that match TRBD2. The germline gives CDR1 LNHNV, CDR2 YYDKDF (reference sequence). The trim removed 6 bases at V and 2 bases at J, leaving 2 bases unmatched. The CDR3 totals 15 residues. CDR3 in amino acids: CATSRTSGRQETQYF. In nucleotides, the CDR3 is TGTGCCACCAGTAGGACTAGCGGGAGGCAAGAGACCCAGTACTTC. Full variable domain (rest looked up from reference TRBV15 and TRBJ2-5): DAMVIQNPRYQVTQFGKPVTLSCSQTLNHNVMYWYQQKSSQAPKLLFHYYDKDFNNEADTPDNFQSRRPNTSFCFLDIRSPGLGDTAMYLCATSRTSGRQETQYFGPGTRLLVL.

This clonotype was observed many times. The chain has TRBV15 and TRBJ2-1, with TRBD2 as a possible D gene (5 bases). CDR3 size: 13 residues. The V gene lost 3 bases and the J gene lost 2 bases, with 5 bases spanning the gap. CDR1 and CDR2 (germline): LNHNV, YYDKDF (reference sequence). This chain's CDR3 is CATSSGAYNEQFF. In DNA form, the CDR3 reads TGTGCCACCAGCAGCGGGGCCTACAATGAGCAGTTCTTC.

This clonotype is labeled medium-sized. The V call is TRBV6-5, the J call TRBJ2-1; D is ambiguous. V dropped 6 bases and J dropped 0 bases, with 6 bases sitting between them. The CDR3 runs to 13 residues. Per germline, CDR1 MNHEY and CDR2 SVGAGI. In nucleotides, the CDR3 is TGTGCCAGCAGCCCGAGCTCCTACAATGAGCAGTTCTTC. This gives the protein CASSPSSYNEQFF.

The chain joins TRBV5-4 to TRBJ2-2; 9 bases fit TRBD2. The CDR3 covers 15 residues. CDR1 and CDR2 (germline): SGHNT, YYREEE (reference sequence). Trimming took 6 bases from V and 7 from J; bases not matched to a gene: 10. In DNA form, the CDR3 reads TGTGCCAGCAACCCGCCGGGACTAGCAAGCGGGGAGCTGTTTTTT. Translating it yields CASNPPGLASGELFF.

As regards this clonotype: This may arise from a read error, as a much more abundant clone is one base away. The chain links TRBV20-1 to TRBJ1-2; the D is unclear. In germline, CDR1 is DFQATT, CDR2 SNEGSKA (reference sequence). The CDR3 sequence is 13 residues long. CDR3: CSATNAASYDYTF. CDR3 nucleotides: TGCAGTGCTACCAACGCCGCGAGCTATGACTACACCTTC.

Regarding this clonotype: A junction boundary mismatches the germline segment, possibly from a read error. The CDR3 is CASSLGAGQRVTKNIQYF. The CDR3 coding sequence is TGCGCCAGCAGCTTAGGGGCGGGACAGAGGGTAACCAAAAACATTCAGTACTTC. The V call is TRBV7-2, the J call TRBJ2-4; weak D call: TRBD1 (7 bases). CDR3 length: 18 amino acids. CDR1 is SGHTA and CDR2 is FQGNSA in the germline V gene.

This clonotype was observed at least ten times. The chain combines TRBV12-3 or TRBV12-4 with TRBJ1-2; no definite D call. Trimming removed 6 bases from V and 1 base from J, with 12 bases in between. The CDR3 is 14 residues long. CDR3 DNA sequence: TGTGCCAGCAGCCGTTCGACGGGTAACTATGGCTACACCTTC. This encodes CASSRSTGNYGYTF.

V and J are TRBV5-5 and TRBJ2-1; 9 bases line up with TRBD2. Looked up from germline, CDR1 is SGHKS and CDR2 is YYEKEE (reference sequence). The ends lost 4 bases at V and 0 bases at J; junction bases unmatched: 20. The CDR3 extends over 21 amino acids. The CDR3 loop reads CASSMAAREGRVVVSYNEQFF. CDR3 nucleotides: TGTGCCAGCAGCATGGCCGCGCGGGAGGGAAGAGTAGTAGTCTCCTACAATGAGCAGTTCTTC.